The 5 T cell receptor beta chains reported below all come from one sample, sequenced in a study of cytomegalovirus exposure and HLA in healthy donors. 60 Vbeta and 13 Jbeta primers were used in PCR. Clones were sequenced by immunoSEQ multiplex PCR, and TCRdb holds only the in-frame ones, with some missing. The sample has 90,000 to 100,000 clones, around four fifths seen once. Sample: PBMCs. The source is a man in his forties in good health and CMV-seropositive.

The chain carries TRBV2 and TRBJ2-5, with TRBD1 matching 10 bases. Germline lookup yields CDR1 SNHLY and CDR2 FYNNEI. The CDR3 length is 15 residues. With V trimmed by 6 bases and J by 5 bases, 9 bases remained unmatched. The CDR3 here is CASRPGTGEEETQYF. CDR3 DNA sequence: TGTGCCAGCAGACCCGGGACAGGGGAGGAGGAGACCCAGTACTTC.

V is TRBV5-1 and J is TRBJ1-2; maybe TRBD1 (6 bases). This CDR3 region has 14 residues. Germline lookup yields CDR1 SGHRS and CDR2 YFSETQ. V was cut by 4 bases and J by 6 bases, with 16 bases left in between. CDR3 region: CASSPGQTDDGYTF. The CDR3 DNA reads TGCGCCAGCAGCCCGGGACAAACTGACGATGGCTACACCTTC.

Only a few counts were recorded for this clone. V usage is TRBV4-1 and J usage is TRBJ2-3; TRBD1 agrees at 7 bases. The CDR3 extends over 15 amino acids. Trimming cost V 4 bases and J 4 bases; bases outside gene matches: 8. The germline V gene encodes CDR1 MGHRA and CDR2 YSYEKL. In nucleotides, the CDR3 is TGCGCCAGCAGCCCCTCTATGACAGGGTCAGATACGCAGTATTTT. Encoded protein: CASSPSMTGSDTQYF.

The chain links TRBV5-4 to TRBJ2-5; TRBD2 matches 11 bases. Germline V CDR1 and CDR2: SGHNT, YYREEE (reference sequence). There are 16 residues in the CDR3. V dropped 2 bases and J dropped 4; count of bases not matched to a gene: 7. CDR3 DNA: TGTGCCAGCAGCTTTTCCCTAGCGGGGGGCTCAGAGACCCAGTACTTC. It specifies CASSFSLAGGSETQYF.

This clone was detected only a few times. CDR3 amino acids: CASSFSGGGGYTF. The CDR3 region has the DNA TGTGCCAGCAGCTTCTCAGGGGGCGGCGGCTACACCTTC. The V gene is TRBV5-4, the J gene TRBJ1-2; 8 nucleotides match TRBD1. CDR3 length: 13 amino acids. Trimming cost V 2 bases and J 8 bases; bases outside gene matches: 5. Germline V gene data show CDR1 as SGHNT and CDR2 as YYREEE (reference sequence). Using reference TRBV5-4 and TRBJ1-2 for the parts outside the CDR3, the full variable domain is ETGVTQSPTHLIKTRGQQVTLRCSSQSGHNTVSWYQQALGQGPQFIFQYYREEENGRGNFPPRFSGLQFPNYSSELNVNALELDDSALYLCASSFSGGGGYTFGSGTRLTVV.